These 9 T cell receptor beta chains were sequenced from one sample in a study of T-cell reconstitution after alpha-beta-depleted transplantation in children (dated by TCRdb to between 2015 and 2016). What this sample's treatment or condition label stands for: allogeneic hematopoietic cell transplantation with graft depleted of TCRalphabeta T cells and CD19 B cells. The protocol used for the library was PCR. Sequencing was performed on an Illumina HiSeq 2500. TCR libraries were prepared with molecular barcoding, using unique molecular identifiers to normalize TCRbeta repertoire quantification. The raw public data were reprocessed by TCRdb itself: fastp quality trimming at Q25, MiXCR clonotype calling, in-frame beta chains only. Rows with one shared CDR3 protein collapse into an entry with the most common genes and DNA. In this sample the table shows 500,000 to 750,000 distinct CDR3 sequences, about a quarter of which occur a single time. Under 45% of the sample comes from the top ten.

The sample in question was PBMCs, obtained before TCRalphabeta/CD19-depleted stem cell transplant. The receptors were sampled from a boy under two years old with Wiskott-Aldrich syndrome, due to receive a stem cell transplant.

This clonotype was counted between two and nine times. The J gene is TRBJ2-1, the V gene TRBV20-1, with 12 nucleotides matching TRBD2. The germline gives CDR1 DFQATT, CDR2 SNEGSKA (reference sequence). V was clipped by 7 bases and J by 1 base; unmatched bases: 8. The CDR3 is made up of 16 amino acids. The CDR3 loop reads CSGRLAGGKSYNEQFF. CDR3 nucleotides: TGCAGTGGGCGGCTAGCGGGAGGGAAATCCTACAATGAGCAGTTCTTC.

This chain connects TRBV2 to TRBJ1-1; D is possibly TRBD1 (6 bases). V was cut by 2 bases and J by 6 bases, with 7 bases left in between. The CDR3 is 12 residues long. Germline-derived CDR1 and CDR2 are SNHLY and FYNNEI. The CDR3 DNA reads as TGTGCCAGCAGTGAAAGGGGGGCTGAAGCTTTCTTT. Translating it yields CASSERGAEAFF.

This clonotype appeared a few times. The genes are TRBV7-8 and TRBJ1-3; possibly TRBD1 for D (5 bases). The CDR3 covers 16 residues. The germline V and J ends were trimmed by 1 base and 0 bases, with 10 bases remaining between them. Looked up from germline, CDR1 is SGHVS and CDR2 is FQNEAQ. This CDR3 reads CASSLGPGLSGNTIYF. In nucleotides, the CDR3 is TGTGCCAGCAGCTTAGGCCCAGGGCTCTCTGGAAACACCATATATTTT. The entire variable domain, with the rest obtained from reference TRBV7-8 and TRBJ1-3, is as follows: GAGVSQSPRYKVAKRGQDVALRCDPISGHVSLFWYQQALGQGPEFLTYFQNEAQLDKSGLPSDRFFAERPEGSVSTLKIQRTQQEDSAVYLCASSLGPGLSGNTIYFGEGSWLTVV.

The table lists this clonotype with a few counts. J is TRBJ2-5 and V is TRBV3-1; perhaps TRBD1 as D (5 bases). This CDR3 comprises 13 residues. Germline-derived CDR1 and CDR2 are LGHDT and YNNKEL (reference sequence). The V end was cut by 0 bases, the J end by 4 bases, with 6 bases between. The CDR3: CASSQEGRETQYF. CDR3 DNA: TGTGCCAGCAGCCAAGAGGGGCGAGAGACCCAGTACTTC.

V gene TRBV5-4 combines with J gene TRBJ1-1; a weak D match, TRBD1 (5 bases). The V gene lost 4 bases and the J gene lost 3 bases, with 19 bases spanning the gap. The CDR3 is 16 amino acids. Germline values: CDR1 SGHNT, CDR2 YYREEE (reference sequence). The chain's CDR3 is CASSPGAKGLYTEAFF. CDR3 DNA sequence: TGTGCCAGCAGCCCTGGTGCGAAGGGGCTCTACACTGAAGCTTTCTTT.

The V call is TRBV20-1, the J call TRBJ1-2; tentative D call: TRBD1 (6 bases). CDR1 DFQATT and CDR2 SNEGSKA come from the germline V gene (reference sequence). The CDR3 spans 12 residues. V lost 6 bases, J lost 6 bases, and 14 bases lay in between. For the CDR3, the DNA is TGCAGTGCAGGGCTCCAGGGGAATGGCTACACCTTC. As protein: CSAGLQGNGYTF.

This chain uses TRBV20-1 with TRBJ1-4; D call uncertain. Trimming took 2 bases from V and 0 from J, leaving 10 bases between them. This CDR3 is 15 amino acids long. Germline loops: CDR1 DFQATT, CDR2 SNEGSKA (reference sequence). CDR3 in amino acids: CSARRGMATNEKLFF. CDR3 DNA sequence: TGCAGTGCTAGACGGGGAATGGCAACTAATGAAAAACTGTTTTTT.

V and J are TRBV5-1 and TRBJ2-5; 9 nucleotides line up with TRBD2. The CDR3 is made up of 15 amino acids. CDR1 is SGHRS, CDR2 YFSETQ, per germline. The V gene end was trimmed by 1 base and the J gene end by 2 bases; junction bases not matched to a gene: 3. CDR3 region: CASSLTLAGQETQYF. The CDR3 nucleotides read TGCGCCAGCAGCTTGACGCTAGCGGGACAAGAGACCCAGTACTTC. Combining the CDR3 with reference TRBV5-1 and TRBJ2-5 gives the whole variable domain KAGVTQTPRYLIKTRGQQVTLSCSPISGHRSVSWYQQTPGQGLQFLFEYFSETQRNKGNFPGRFSGRQFSNSRSEMNVSTLELGDSALYLCASSLTLAGQETQYFGPGTRLLVL.

This clonotype was recorded a few times. V gene TRBV20-1 combines with J gene TRBJ2-4; D ambiguous. Germline assignment: CDR1 DFQATT and CDR2 SNEGSKA (reference sequence). The CDR3 covers 12 residues. V lost 2 bases, J lost 8 bases, and 10 bases lay in between. The CDR3: CSARKGTDIQYF. The CDR3 DNA follows: TGCAGTGCTAGAAAGGGAACCGACATTCAGTACTTC.